The 7 T cell receptor beta chains below all came from one sample that was sequenced in a study of shared clonotypes between healthy human individuals. Terminally differentiated effector memory CD45RA+ cells were excluded from the naive CD8 cells, which were CD45RO-negative and positively selected for CCR7. Measured with immunoSEQ multiplex PCR; TCRdb has only the in-frame clones, and not every one. The data show 800,000 or so clones, about 96% seen once. The sequenced sample consisted of naive CD8+ T cells sorted from blood. Receptors originate from a man between 25 and 39 years old in good health.

The chain combines TRBV13 with TRBJ2-2, with D possibly being TRBD1 or TRBD2 (5 bases each). The CDR3 sequence is 14 residues long. The germline V gene has CDR1 PRHDT and CDR2 FYEKMQ (reference sequence). Trimming pared 5 bases from V and 0 bases from J, leaving 7 bases between. CDR3 DNA: TGTGCCAGCAGCGTGGGACCGAACACCGGGGAGCTGTTTTTT. Protein: CASSVGPNTGELFF. Drawing the rest from reference TRBV13 and TRBJ2-2, the complete variable domain is AAGVIQSPRHLIKEKRETATLKCYPIPRHDTVYWYQQGPGQDPQFLISFYEKMQSDKGSIPDRFSAQQFSDYHSELNMSSLELGDSALYFCASSVGPNTGELFFGEGSRLTVL.

This clone was detected once. This specimen includes other DNA sequences encoding the same CDR3. The rearrangement uses TRBV9 and TRBJ2-1; 9 bases agree with TRBD1. Looked up from germline, CDR1 is SGDLS and CDR2 is YYNGEE. The CDR3 spans 14 residues. J lost 3 bases, V lost 2 bases, and 0 bases had no gene match. CDR3 sequence (DNA): TGTGCCAGCAGCGTGGGACAGGGCTACAATGAGCAGTTCTTC. Translating gives CASSVGQGYNEQFF.

The chain joins TRBV11-2 to TRBJ2-7; D remains unclear. Germline V CDR1 and CDR2: SGHAT, FQNNGV. The germline V and J ends were trimmed by 8 bases and 2 bases, with 16 bases remaining between them. CDR3 length equals 14 residues. CDR3 loop: CASGPGPAPYEQYF. CDR3 nucleotides: TGTGCCAGCGGCCCCGGGCCCGCACCCTACGAGCAGTACTTC.

V is TRBV7-9 and J is TRBJ2-2; D tentatively reads TRBD1 or TRBD2 (5 bases each). Germline V gene lookup returns CDR1 SEHNR and CDR2 FQNEAQ (reference sequence). The CDR3 consists of 18 residues. V shed 1 base and J shed 3 bases, with 18 bases lying between them. CDR3 loop: CASSLVFSLGDDTGELFF. The CDR3, as DNA: TGTGCCAGCAGCTTAGTATTTTCTTTGGGGGATGACACCGGGGAGCTGTTTTTT.

The table lists this clone with a count of one. J is TRBJ2-5 and V is TRBV7-2; TRBD2 matches 8 bases. The germline gives CDR1 SGHTA, CDR2 FQGNSA. The CDR3 totals 19 residues. Germline trimming cut 5 bases from V and 3 bases from J; bases unmatched to any gene: 20. For the CDR3, the DNA is TGTGCCAGCAGCCAAGACCCCCTAGCGGGCCGTCCCGGAGAAGAGACCCAGTACTTC. It translates to CASSQDPLAGRPGEETQYF. The variable domain in full, completed from reference TRBV7-2 and TRBJ2-5, reads GAGVSQSPSNKVTEKGKDVELRCDPISGHTALYWYRQSLGQGLEFLIYFQGNSAPDKSGLPSDRFSAERTGGSVSTLTIQRTQQEDSAVYLCASSQDPLAGRPGEETQYFGPGTRLLVL.

This sequence joins TRBV27 and TRBJ2-1; maybe TRBD1 (5 bases). Germline V gene data show CDR1 as MNHEY and CDR2 as SMNVEV (reference sequence). The V end lost 3 bases, the J end lost 2 bases, and 17 bases lay between the germline ends. This CDR3 region has 17 residues. For the CDR3, the DNA is TGTGCCAGCAGTTTCTCCTTCACAGGTTCAACCTACAATGAGCAGTTCTTC. Its protein is CASSFSFTGSTYNEQFF.

This clone has a single count. The CDR3: CAGSTGTDTQYF. CDR3 nucleotide sequence: TGTGCCGGATCGACGGGCACAGATACGCAGTATTTT. The rearrangement links TRBV5-4 to TRBJ2-3, with D uncertain. Looked up from germline, CDR1 is SGHNT and CDR2 is YYREEE (reference sequence). V lost 10 bases and J 1 base, leaving 10 bases between the germline ends. The CDR3 is 12 residues long.